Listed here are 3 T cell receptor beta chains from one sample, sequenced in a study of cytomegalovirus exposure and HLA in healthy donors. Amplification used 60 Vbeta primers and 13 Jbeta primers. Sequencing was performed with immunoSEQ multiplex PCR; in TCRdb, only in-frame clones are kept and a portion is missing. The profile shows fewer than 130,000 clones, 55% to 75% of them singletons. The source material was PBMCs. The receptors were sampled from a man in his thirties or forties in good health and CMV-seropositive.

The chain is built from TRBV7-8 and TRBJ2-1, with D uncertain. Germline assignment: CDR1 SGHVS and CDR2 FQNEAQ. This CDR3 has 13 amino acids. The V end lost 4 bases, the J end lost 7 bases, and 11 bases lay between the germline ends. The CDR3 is CASSSHSRNEQFF. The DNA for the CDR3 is TGTGCCAGCAGCTCCCACTCCCGGAATGAGCAGTTCTTC.

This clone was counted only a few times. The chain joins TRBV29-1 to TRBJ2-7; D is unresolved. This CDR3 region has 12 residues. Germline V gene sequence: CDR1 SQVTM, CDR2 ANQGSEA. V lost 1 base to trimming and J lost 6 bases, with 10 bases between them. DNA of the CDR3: TGCAGCGTTGAAGTGCGCGAGCTCGAGCAGTACTTC. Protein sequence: CSVEVRELEQYF.

The CDR3 protein is CASSFEKMAEAFF. The CDR3 DNA follows: TGCGCCAGCAGCTTCGAGAAGATGGCTGAAGCTTTCTTT. The J gene is TRBJ1-1, the V gene TRBV5-1; D is unclear. This CDR3 has 13 amino acids. V was clipped by 2 bases and J by 6 bases, with 11 bases between them. CDR1 SGHRS and CDR2 YFSETQ come from the germline V gene.